This T cell receptor beta chain was retrieved from a study of control samples from healthy donors and cancer patients. Here immunoSEQ multiplex PCR was the method, and the copy in TCRdb shows in-frame clones only, minus some. The sample lists around 130,000 clones; around nine tenths were seen once. CDR1 ENHRY and CDR2 SYGVKD come from the germline V gene. J was trimmed by 9 bases and V by 6 bases; bases with no gene match: 11. The CDR3 spans 14 residues. This receptor was taken from a man aged 45-65 years with head and neck cancer. Input material: PBMCs. The chain combines TRBV10-3 with TRBJ2-1, with 7 nucleotides matching TRBD2. CDR3 protein: CAIREPAGEGEQFF. As DNA, the CDR3 is TGTGCCATCAGAGAGCCGGCGGGAGAGGGTGAGCAGTTCTTC.